Below, 24 T cell receptor beta chains from the same sample are listed, as sequenced in a study of CD8 T cells in ankylosing spondylitis (TCRdb year 2017). The method behind the library was 5' RACE. TCRdb shows the sequencer as Illumina HiSeq 2500. TCRdb handled the public reads itself, with Q25 trimming in fastp and clone calling in MiXCR, and kept productive beta chains. Rows are combined by CDR3 protein, so each entry shows the most common genes and DNA. The sample table contains about 340,000 distinct CDR3 sequences; only one count was recorded for less than 10% of them. Together, the top ten hold about 14% of the sample. These receptors' targets are unknown. Here is what the overall study found, with its caveats: A TCR beta motif made up of 7 to 9 highly homologous amino acid variants appeared to be characteristic of blood from ankylosing spondylitis patients.

Sequences were obtained from blood, either unsorted or a sorted T cell fraction (not recorded which). All receptors come from a male donor with ankylosing spondylitis.

The sample holds many counts of this clonotype. The chain uses TRBV30 and TRBJ1-1; 8 bases are shared with TRBD1. Germline-derived CDR1 and CDR2 are GTSNPN and SVGIG (reference sequence). V was clipped by 2 bases and J by 5 bases; unmatched bases: 7. The CDR3 contains 14 residues. The CDR3 is CAWSTPDRDTEAFF. The CDR3 DNA is TGTGCCTGGAGTACACCGGACAGGGATACTGAAGCTTTCTTT.

This clonotype has a handful of counts. The chain carries TRBV30 and TRBJ1-5; 7 nucleotides align to TRBD1. Losses at the gene ends were 0 bases for V and 6 bases for J; bases not matched to a gene: 11. This CDR3 spans 16 amino acids. Germline CDR1 GTSNPN, CDR2 SVGIG (reference sequence). The CDR3 is CAWSVPGRGLGQPQHF. CDR3 in DNA: TGTGCCTGGAGTGTACCAGGCAGGGGGTTGGGTCAGCCCCAGCATTTT.

The gene calls are TRBV20-1 and TRBJ2-2; no firm D call. This CDR3 has 12 residues. V lost 2 bases to trimming and J lost 8 bases, with 9 bases between them. Germline V gene lookup returns CDR1 DFQATT and CDR2 SNEGSKA (reference sequence). CDR3 sequence (DNA): TGCAGTGCTAGAATGCCCTCTGGGGAGCTGTTTTTT. Residues: CSARMPSGELFF.

There are many counts of this clonotype. This chain connects TRBV7-8 to TRBJ2-3, with D unclear. The CDR3 spans 12 residues. Germline assignment: CDR1 SGHVS and CDR2 FQNEAQ. V was shortened by 6 bases and J by 6 bases, with 10 bases between the two germline ends. The CDR3: CASSSRGDTQYF. The CDR3 DNA sequence: TGTGCCAGCAGTTCCCGAGGCGATACGCAGTATTTT.

There are many counts of this clonotype. The rearrangement joins TRBV29-1 to TRBJ2-4; D might be TRBD2 (6 bases). Germline V CDR1 and CDR2: SQVTM, ANQGSEA. Trimming pared 4 bases from V and 7 bases from J, leaving 11 bases between. The CDR3 consists of 12 residues. The DNA for the CDR3 is TGCAGCGTTGCTCTAGGAGGGAACATTCAGTACTTC. As protein: CSVALGGNIQYF.

This clonotype has just a few counts. V and J are TRBV3-1 and TRBJ2-7; D is undetermined. Germline V gene sequence: CDR1 LGHDT, CDR2 YNNKEL (reference sequence). The length of the CDR3 is 12 residues. Trimming left V 4 bases short and J 3 bases short, with 7 bases between. The CDR3 region has the DNA TGTGCCAGCAGCCTCCGGGTCTACGAGCAGTACTTC. Protein: CASSLRVYEQYF.

This chain links TRBV19 with TRBJ2-3; 9 bases fit TRBD1. The CDR3 loop spans 16 amino acids. Per germline, CDR1 LNHDA and CDR2 SQIVND (reference sequence). Trimming cost V 5 bases and J 4 bases; bases outside gene matches: 10. The CDR3 is CASSGTGLDVADTQYF. CDR3 sequence (DNA): TGTGCCAGTAGTGGGACAGGGTTAGATGTTGCAGATACGCAGTATTTT.

The chain joins TRBV2 to TRBJ2-7; D is ambiguous. The length of the CDR3 is 14 residues. V lost 2 bases to trimming and J lost 3 bases, with 11 bases between them. Germline loops: CDR1 SNHLY, CDR2 FYNNEI. The CDR3 DNA reads TGTGCCAGCAGTGAACCTCTTGGCAGCTACGAGCAGTACTTC. Protein: CASSEPLGSYEQYF.

The rearrangement links TRBV5-1 to TRBJ2-7; a possible D gene is TRBD2 (7 bases). Trimming stripped 9 bases from V and 2 bases from J, with 15 bases between. CDR3 length: 13 residues. Germline assignment: CDR1 SGHRS and CDR2 YFSETQ. CDR3 loop: CATAWEGAYEQYF. The CDR3 coding sequence is TGCGCCACCGCCTGGGAGGGGGCCTACGAGCAGTACTTC.

This clonotype was counted at least ten times. CDR3 region: CASRNQGNTEAFF. The CDR3, as DNA: TGTGCCAGCAGGAATCAGGGGAACACTGAAGCTTTCTTT. The chain combines TRBV7-2 with TRBJ1-1; a possible D gene is TRBD1 (5 bases). V lost 6 bases and J 1 base, leaving 9 bases between the germline ends. This CDR3 is built from 13 residues. Germline-derived CDR1 and CDR2 are SGHTA and FQGNSA.

This clonotype has a handful of counts. This CDR3 reads CASSLEDVYEQFF. CDR3 coding DNA: TGCGCCAGCAGCTTGGAAGACGTCTATGAGCAGTTCTTC. The rearrangement uses TRBV5-1 and TRBJ2-1, with unresolved D. Germline CDR1 and CDR2: SGHRS and YFSETQ. The CDR3 sequence is 13 residues long. The V end was cut by 0 bases, the J end by 8 bases, with 9 bases between.

This clonotype has a count of ten or more. The chain couples TRBV5-6 to TRBJ2-5; a possible D gene is TRBD1 (5 bases). This CDR3 spans 14 amino acids. Trimming stripped 3 bases from V and 5 bases from J, with 14 bases between. Looked up from germline, CDR1 is SGHDT and CDR2 is YYEEEE. The CDR3 spells CASSSLGVGETQYF. In DNA, the CDR3 is TGTGCCAGCAGCTCCCTAGGGGTCGGGGAGACCCAGTACTTC.

J is TRBJ1-1 and V is TRBV4-1, with a possible D match to TRBD1 (5 bases). From germline, CDR1 is MGHRA and CDR2 YSYEKL. CDR3 size: 14 residues. Deletions cut 5 bases from V and 5 bases from J, with 15 bases between. The CDR3 loop is CASSWPGRGTEAFF. In nucleotides, the CDR3 is TGCGCCAGCAGCTGGCCAGGGAGAGGGACTGAAGCTTTCTTT.

This clonotype has more than one count but fewer than ten. The chain uses TRBV19 and TRBJ2-2; TRBD2 might be the D (6 bases). Looked up from germline, CDR1 is LNHDA and CDR2 is SQIVND (reference sequence). V shed 10 bases and J shed 6 bases, with 15 bases lying between them. The CDR3 contains 13 residues. CDR3 in DNA: TGTGCCACTTGGGGGGACCTCGCCGGGGAGCTGTTTTTT. It encodes CATWGDLAGELFF.

J is TRBJ2-7 and V is TRBV27; 7 bases fit TRBD1. Per the germline V gene, CDR1 is MNHEY and CDR2 is SMNVEV (reference sequence). The CDR3 loop spans 15 amino acids. The junction had 11 bases not matched to a gene; V was cut back by 4 bases and J by 5 bases. CDR3 sequence: CASSYARGPEHEQYF. DNA of the CDR3: TGTGCCAGCAGTTATGCAAGGGGGCCGGAACACGAGCAGTACTTC.

There are a few counts of this clonotype. The chain joins TRBV3-1 to TRBJ2-3, with 8 bases identical to TRBD2. Germline trimming cut 4 bases from V and 8 bases from J; bases unmatched to any gene: 2. Germline CDR1 and CDR2: LGHDT and YNNKEL (reference sequence). CDR3 length equals 12 residues. The CDR3 DNA sequence: TGTGCCAGCAGCCCAAGCGGGAGTACGCAGTATTTT. Translation gives CASSPSGSTQYF.

This clonotype was counted many times. This sequence joins TRBV7-8 and TRBJ1-5; tentative D call: TRBD1 (6 bases). Between the trimmed V and J ends, which lost 4 bases and 6 bases, there was a span of 22 bases. CDR1 and CDR2 (germline): SGHVS, FQNEAQ. CDR3 length: 17 amino acids. The CDR3 sequence: CASSSILGGQVGQPQHF. CDR3 sequence (DNA): TGTGCCAGCAGCTCTATCCTCGGGGGGCAAGTTGGTCAGCCCCAGCATTTT.

This clonotype was seen only a few times. The chain couples TRBV20-1 to TRBJ1-5, with no clear D. This CDR3 has 16 amino acids. Per the germline V gene, CDR1 is DFQATT and CDR2 is SNEGSKA (reference sequence). Trimming took 4 bases from V and 4 from J, leaving 20 bases between them. Written as DNA, the CDR3 is TGCAGTGCTACCCCCCCGGGCGCGCGGGCAAATCAGCCCCAGCATTTT. This encodes CSATPPGARANQPQHF.

This clonotype was recorded a few times. The rearrangement links TRBV13 to TRBJ2-4; D possibly corresponds to TRBD2 (6 bases). CDR3 length equals 13 residues. V dropped 5 bases and J dropped 12 bases, with 17 bases sitting between them. Germline CDR1 is PRHDT and CDR2 is FYEKMQ (reference sequence). The CDR3 reads CASSPPGEVNQYF. The DNA of the CDR3 is TGTGCCAGCAGCCCCCCGGGGGAGGTTAATCAGTACTTC.

This clonotype was observed a few times. The V and J genes are TRBV28 and TRBJ2-5; a weak D match, TRBD2 (6 bases). The CDR3 loop spans 14 amino acids. Looked up from germline, CDR1 is MDHEN and CDR2 is SYDVKM. Trimming stripped 0 bases from V and 1 base from J, with 6 bases between. The CDR3 loop reads CASSLWGGQETQYF. In nucleotides, the CDR3 is TGTGCCAGCAGTTTATGGGGGGGCCAAGAGACCCAGTACTTC.

CDR3 nucleotides: TGTGCCAGCAGTTTCTGGACTAGCGGGTTTGAGCAGTTCTTC. Encoded protein: CASSFWTSGFEQFF. The V gene is TRBV11-2, the J gene TRBJ2-1, with TRBD2 matching over 11 bases. CDR1 and CDR2 from the germline V gene are SGHAT and FQNNGV. This CDR3 region has 14 residues. The ends lost 6 bases at V and 9 bases at J; junction bases unmatched: 7.

The table lists this clonotype with a few counts. J is TRBJ2-5 and V is TRBV5-1, with 11 bases that match TRBD2. Germline V gene lookup returns CDR1 SGHRS and CDR2 YFSETQ. Losses at the gene ends were 2 bases for V and 3 bases for J; bases not matched to a gene: 6. This CDR3 has 16 residues. In DNA, the CDR3 is TGCGCCAGCAGCTTTCTACCGGGACTAGCGGAAGAGACCCAGTACTTC. Translated: CASSFLPGLAEETQYF.

The chain joins TRBV7-2 to TRBJ1-1; D call uncertain. The CDR3 contains 17 residues. Trimming removed 1 base at V and 1 base at J, with 16 bases between. Germline lookup yields CDR1 SGHTA and CDR2 FQGNSA. The CDR3 DNA is TGTGCCAGCAGCTTAGTGGCCTTGCGGGGTGGGAACACTGAAGCTTTCTTT. Amino acids: CASSLVALRGGNTEAFF.

The chain combines TRBV5-1 with TRBJ2-6; a weak D match, TRBD1 (6 bases). The length of the CDR3 is 17 residues. Germline CDR1 is SGHRS and CDR2 is YFSETQ. V was clipped by 4 bases and J by 2 bases, with 16 bases between them. The DNA for the CDR3 is TGCGCCAGCAGCCCGACTCTTAGGACAGCTGGGGCCAACGTCCTGACTTTC. This translates into CASSPTLRTAGANVLTF.